One and the same sample provided the 9 T cell receptor beta chains below, sequenced in a study of OX40 agonist ivuxolimab in advanced cancers. Some clones are missing from TCRdb's copy, which holds only in-frame ones; the method was immunoSEQ multiplex PCR. Among 150,000 to 190,000 clones, under 95% were seen once, and the ten largest hold about 0.33%. Material: CD4+ or CD8+ T cells sorted from blood, obtained in a trial of the OX40 agonist ivuxolimab. These receptors all stem from an adult with an advanced solid tumor such as melanoma, head and neck, liver or kidney cancer.

The V and J genes are TRBV7-3 and TRBJ2-7; the D gene is possibly TRBD2 (6 bases). The CDR3 runs to 15 residues. Looked up from germline, CDR1 is SGHTA and CDR2 is FQGTGA. Between the trimmed V and J ends, which lost 5 bases and 1 base, there was a span of 15 bases. DNA of the CDR3: TGTGCCAGCAGCCCCGGGGAGGCATTTTCCTACGAGCAGTACTTC. Translation: CASSPGEAFSYEQYF.

V and J are TRBV2 and TRBJ2-7, with a weak D call TRBD1 (6 bases). The germline CDR1 and CDR2 sequences are SNHLY and FYNNEI. The CDR3 extends over 15 amino acids. Trimming stripped 6 bases from V and 2 bases from J, with 17 bases between. CDR3 in DNA: TGTGCCAGCAGGATAACAGGGAGAAGGGCCTACGAGCAGTACTTC. This gives the protein CASRITGRRAYEQYF.

The rearrangement uses TRBV6-5 and TRBJ1-1; D remains ambiguous. V was pared by 5 bases and J by 7 bases, with 14 bases between. Germline CDR1 is MNHEY and CDR2 is SVGAGI. This CDR3 is 13 amino acids long. This chain's CDR3 is CASSPWTENEAFF. DNA of the CDR3: TGTGCCAGCAGTCCGTGGACGGAGAATGAAGCTTTCTTT.

CDR3: CASSPSFATNEKLFF. The CDR3 region has the DNA TGTGCCAGCTCCCCCTCGTTTGCAACTAATGAAAAACTGTTTTTT. This chain joins TRBV18 and TRBJ1-4; D is uncertain. Trimming shortened V by 6 bases and J by 0 bases, and 11 bases separated the two germline ends. CDR1 KGHSH and CDR2 LQKENI come from the germline V gene. This CDR3 is 15 amino acids long.

This clone was counted a few times. The chain uses TRBV11-2 and TRBJ1-1; D call uncertain. The CDR3 length is 16 residues. Germline V gene sequence: CDR1 SGHAT, CDR2 FQNNGV. Between the trimmed V and J ends, which lost 0 bases and 1 base, there was a span of 12 bases. This CDR3 is CASSLEFGAKNTEAFF. The CDR3 DNA reads TGTGCCAGCAGCTTAGAATTTGGTGCCAAGAACACTGAAGCTTTCTTT.

In its sample, this clone was seen a few times. The chain is built from TRBV7-3 and TRBJ1-2; the match to TRBD1 covers 8 bases. The CDR3 extends over 15 amino acids. The germline V gene encodes CDR1 SGHTA and CDR2 FQGTGA. J gave up 8 bases and V 5 bases, and 13 bases lay outside the gene matches. The CDR3 is CASSPRDRPSRGYTF. The CDR3 DNA reads as TGTGCCAGCAGCCCCCGGGACAGGCCGTCCCGGGGCTACACCTTC.

CDR3: CASSLAGTGATEAFF. CDR3 in DNA: TGCGCCAGCAGCTTGGCCGGGACAGGGGCCACTGAAGCTTTCTTT. The V call is TRBV5-1, the J call TRBJ1-1, with 10 bases matching TRBD1. Looked up from germline, CDR1 is SGHRS and CDR2 is YFSETQ. The V gene end was trimmed by 0 bases and the J gene end by 4 bases; junction bases not matched to a gene: 3. The CDR3 runs to 15 residues.

J is TRBJ2-1 and V is TRBV9, with TRBD2 matching 8 bases. The CDR3 runs to 15 residues. After removal of 0 bases from V and 2 bases from J, the junction contained 1 base not matched to a gene. CDR1 and CDR2 from the germline V gene are SGDLS and YYNGEE. This CDR3 reads CASSVDGGAYNEQFF. CDR3 sequence (DNA): TGTGCCAGCAGCGTAGACGGGGGGGCCTACAATGAGCAGTTCTTC.

The gene calls are TRBV7-7 and TRBJ2-3, with a tentative D call TRBD2 (6 bases). Trimming stripped 5 bases from V and 1 base from J, with 13 bases between. Germline CDR1 SSHAT, CDR2 FNYEAQ (reference sequence). The CDR3 consists of 15 residues. The CDR3 DNA reads TGTGCCAGCAGCAAAACGGGACTCGGCACAGATACGCAGTATTTT. Encoded protein: CASSKTGLGTDTQYF.